The source of this T cell receptor beta chain is a study of shared clonotypes between healthy human individuals. Findings and caveats of the study: Enrolling few donors narrowed the genetic and exposure-history diversity that was represented.

About this clone: The antigen is undetermined.

Germline CDR1 and CDR2: MNHEY and SVGAGI. CDR3 size: 14 residues. The V and J ends lost 6 bases and 9 bases respectively, with 18 bases between them. When replicate PCRs were run on sorted subsets, they used approximately 210 ng DNA, 30,000 to 35,000 T cell genomes. Data came from immunoSEQ multiplex PCR; TCRdb stores just in-frame clones and leaves some out. The repertoire holds under 1,100,000 clones, around 82% seen once, with 0.5% to 0.65% in the top ten. The chain couples TRBV6-5 to TRBJ2-4; D might be TRBD1 (5 bases). This TCR derives from a man aged 18 to 35 in good health. Some clones in this sample may be carry-over from other donors' samples. The sequencing sample was made of memory CD4+ T cells from PBMCs. Subset denoted: CD45RA-negative fraction. The CDR3 DNA sequence: TGTGCCAGCAGGACCCCCGACAGATCTGGCATTCAGTACTTC. Residues: CASRTPDRSGIQYF.